This is a list of T cell receptor beta chains from one sample in a study of vaccination effects on CD4 cells after COVID-19. TCRdb keeps only in-frame clones here, not all; method: immunoSEQ multiplex PCR. This table has tens of thousands of clones, about four fifths appearing once. These receptors' antigens are unknown. The input for sequencing was CD4+ T cells from PBMCs cultured with HCoV-NL63 spike peptides, taken before COVID-19 vaccination. The receptors derive from a human donor who received a COVID-19 vaccine. The CDR3 runs from the conserved cysteine through the conserved F or W. D genes are given only for firm matches. The size entry is marked missing in some rows and otherwise reads once, few, many or a size class.

clone_size d_call j_call v_call cdr3_nt cdr3_aa
NA NA TRBJ2-5 TRBV18 TGTGCCAGCTCACCAGCAGGGGTGGAGACCCAGTACTTC CASSPAGVETQYF
NA TRBD1 TRBJ1-5 TRBV24-1 TGTGCCACCAGTGACCGGGACAGCCCACATCAGCCCCAGCATTTT CATSDRDSPHQPQHF
NA NA TRBJ2-2 TRBV19 TGTGCCAGTAGTATTTTAACCGGGGAGCTGTTTTTT CASSILTGELFF
once NA TRBJ2-2 TRBV9 TGTGCCAGCAGCGTAGGAAACGGGGGTAGGGCCGGGGAGCTGTTTTTT CASSVGNGGRAGELFF
NA NA TRBJ1-5 TRBV24-1 TGTGCCACCAGTGATTTACCTGCAGGGGATAGCAATCAGCCCCAGCATTTT CATSDLPAGDSNQPQHF
few NA TRBJ2-1 TRBV28 TGTGCCAGCCATAGCTCCTACAATGAGCAGTTCTTC CASHSSYNEQFF
NA TRBD2 TRBJ2-3 TRBV10-2 TGCGCCAGCAGTGCAGCGGGGGGCGGGGATACGCAGTATTTT CASSAAGGGDTQYF
many NA TRBJ1-5 TRBV10-2 TGCGCCAGCGGGCGAGTTATGTCAGCGCGGGGCAATCAGCCCCAGCATTTT CASGRVMSARGNQPQHF
NA NA TRBJ2-6 TRBV5-6 TGTGCCAGCAGCACTGGACCGGTCGGGGCCAACGTCCTGACTTTC CASSTGPVGANVLTF
NA NA TRBJ2-5 TRBV3-1/TRBV3-2 TGTGCCAGCAGCTATATTGGGGGGTCTGAGACCCAGTACTTC CASSYIGGSETQYF
NA NA TRBJ2-6 TRBV6-1 TGTGCCAGCAGTGACAGGTCAAGCTCTGGGGCCAACGTCCTGACTTTC CASSDRSSSGANVLTF
NA TRBD1 TRBJ1-2 TRBV3-1/TRBV3-2 TGTGCCAGCAGCCTCCGGACAGGGGGTGGCTACACCTTC CASSLRTGGGYTF
NA NA TRBJ2-1 TRBV6-5 TGTGCCAGCAGAGCTACAGTCTACAATGAGCAGTTCTTC CASRATVYNEQFF
NA NA TRBJ2-1 TRBV30 TGTGCCTGGGTCGGGCAGATCAATGAGCAGTTCTTC CAWVGQINEQFF
NA NA TRBJ1-5 TRBV7-2 TGTGCCAGCAGCTTCGGCAGGTCCAATCAGCCCCAGCATTTT CASSFGRSNQPQHF